The 9 T cell receptor beta chains reported below all come from one sample, sequenced in a study of cytomegalovirus exposure and HLA in healthy donors. Researchers ran the PCR with 60 Vbeta and 13 Jbeta primers. Some clones are missing from TCRdb's copy, which holds only in-frame ones; the method was immunoSEQ multiplex PCR. The sample consists of roughly 54,000 clones, 70% of them appearing once. Sequencing input: PBMCs. These TCRs come from a woman aged 55 to 70 in good health and CMV-seropositive.

The chain has TRBV29-1 and TRBJ2-1, with TRBD1 matching over 8 bases. The CDR3 contains 15 residues. The V segment lost 3 bases and the J segment 4 bases; nucleotides outside the gene matches: 8. Per germline, CDR1 SQVTM and CDR2 ANQGSEA. CDR3 DNA sequence: TGCAGCGTTGAGGGACAGGAAGCGACATACAATGAGCAGTTCTTC. Its protein is CSVEGQEATYNEQFF.

This sequence joins TRBV7-9 and TRBJ1-2; D remains unclear. The length of the CDR3 is 14 residues. Trimming cost V 1 base and J 2 bases, with 8 bases left between them. Germline-derived CDR1 and CDR2 are SEHNR and FQNEAQ (reference sequence). The CDR3 DNA reads TGTGCCAGCAGCTTAGACAGTTCCAACTATGGCTACACCTTC. Encoded protein: CASSLDSSNYGYTF.

Written as DNA, the CDR3 is TGTGCCATCAGTGGCGGGCAGCTCTATGGCTACACCTTC. Translation gives CAISGGQLYGYTF. The chain is built from TRBV10-3 and TRBJ1-2; D unclear. V lost 4 bases and J lost 4, with 10 bases in between. Per the germline V gene, CDR1 is ENHRY and CDR2 is SYGVKD. The CDR3 has 13 residues.

The chain recombines TRBV4-2 with TRBJ2-7; D is uncertain. The CDR3 contains 13 residues. Germline V gives CDR1 LGHNA, CDR2 YNFKEQ. V was pared by 4 bases and J by 1 base, with 8 bases between. CDR3 loop: CASSRDGSYEQYF. The CDR3 DNA reads as TGTGCCAGCAGCCGAGACGGTTCCTACGAGCAGTACTTC.

This clone has just a few counts. This chain joins TRBV9 and TRBJ2-3; 7 bases agree with TRBD1. Trimming at V came to 4 bases and at J to 2 bases, leaving 10 bases not matched to a gene. The CDR3 extends over 16 amino acids. Germline lookup yields CDR1 SGDLS and CDR2 YYNGEE. In nucleotides, the CDR3 is TGTGCCAGCAGCCCGCGTCCCACAGGGGCCACAGATACGCAGTATTTT. Translating gives CASSPRPTGATDTQYF. The entire variable domain, with the rest obtained from reference TRBV9 and TRBJ2-3, is as follows: DSGVTQTPKHLITATGQRVTLRCSPRSGDLSVYWYQQSLDQGLQFLIQYYNGEERAKGNILERFSAQQFPDLHSELNLSSLELGDSALYFCASSPRPTGATDTQYFGPGTRLTVL.

This clone has more than one count but fewer than ten. The chain carries TRBV9 and TRBJ2-7; 7 bases map to TRBD1. The CDR3 is 15 residues long. V dropped 2 bases and J dropped 1; count of bases not matched to a gene: 6. Germline CDR1 reads SGDLS; CDR2 reads YYNGEE. The CDR3 DNA is TGTGCCAGCAGCGTGCTACCGGGACAGTCCTACGAGCAGTACTTC. As protein: CASSVLPGQSYEQYF. Variable domain in full (rest from reference TRBV9 and TRBJ2-7): DSGVTQTPKHLITATGQRVTLRCSPRSGDLSVYWYQQSLDQGLQFLIQYYNGEERAKGNILERFSAQQFPDLHSELNLSSLELGDSALYFCASSVLPGQSYEQYFGPGTRLTVT.

The V and J genes are TRBV7-2 and TRBJ2-1; the match to TRBD2 covers 9 bases. After removal of 3 bases from V and 7 bases from J, the junction contained 7 bases not matched to a gene. The germline gives CDR1 SGHTA, CDR2 FQGNSA. The CDR3 is 15 residues long. The CDR3 protein is CASSFAGGQGNEQFF. CDR3 DNA: TGTGCCAGCAGCTTTGCGGGGGGGCAGGGAAATGAGCAGTTCTTC. Variable domain in full (rest from reference TRBV7-2 and TRBJ2-1): GAGVSQSPSNKVTEKGKDVELRCDPISGHTALYWYRQSLGQGLEFLIYFQGNSAPDKSGLPSDRFSAERTGGSVSTLTIQRTQQEDSAVYLCASSFAGGQGNEQFFGPGTRLTVL.

V usage is TRBV9 and J usage is TRBJ1-1, with D possibly TRBD1 on 5 matching bases. Germline V gene lookup returns CDR1 SGDLS and CDR2 YYNGEE. This CDR3 is built from 15 residues. V was pared by 0 bases and J by 0 bases, with 9 bases between. CDR3 coding DNA: TGTGCCAGCAGCGTAGATGCAGGGATGAACACTGAAGCTTTCTTT. Translation: CASSVDAGMNTEAFF.

V usage is TRBV15 and J usage is TRBJ1-5, with a weak D call TRBD1 (6 bases). V shed 0 bases and J shed 6 bases, with 9 bases lying between them. The CDR3 totals 14 residues. Germline loops: CDR1 LNHNV, CDR2 YYDKDF (reference sequence). The CDR3 is CATSRDQGPQPQHF. As DNA, the CDR3 is TGTGCCACCAGCAGAGATCAGGGGCCTCAGCCCCAGCATTTT.